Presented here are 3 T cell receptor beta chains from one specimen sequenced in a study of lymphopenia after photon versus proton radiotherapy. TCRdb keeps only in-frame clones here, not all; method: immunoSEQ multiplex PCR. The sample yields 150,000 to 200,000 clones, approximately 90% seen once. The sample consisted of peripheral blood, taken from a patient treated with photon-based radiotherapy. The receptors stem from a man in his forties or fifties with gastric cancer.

The CDR3 coding sequence is TGTGCCAGTAGTAGCGGGAGGGCCGCCCCCTACGAGCAGTACTTC. This sequence encodes CASSSGRAAPYEQYF. The rearrangement links TRBV19 to TRBJ2-7, with 9 bases identical to TRBD2. The V gene end was trimmed by 4 bases and the J gene end by 2 bases; junction bases not matched to a gene: 6. CDR3 length: 15 residues. Germline CDR1 is LNHDA and CDR2 is SQIVND (reference sequence).

CDR3 in DNA: TGTGCCAGCAGCCCCCAGGACAGGGGGCACGAAAAACTGTTTTTT. It translates to CASSPQDRGHEKLFF. The V gene is TRBV7-9, the J gene TRBJ1-4, with 11 bases matching TRBD1. The CDR3 length is 15 residues. With 5 bases clipped from V and 8 bases from J, the junction kept 7 bases outside the gene matches. The V gene's germline CDR1 is SEHNR and CDR2 FQNEAQ (reference sequence).

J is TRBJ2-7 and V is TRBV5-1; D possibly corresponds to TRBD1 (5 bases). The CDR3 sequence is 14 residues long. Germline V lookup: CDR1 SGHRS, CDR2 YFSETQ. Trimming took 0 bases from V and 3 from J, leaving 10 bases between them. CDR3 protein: CASSLGPGNYEQYF. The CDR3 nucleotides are TGCGCCAGCAGCTTGGGTCCAGGGAACTACGAGCAGTACTTC.